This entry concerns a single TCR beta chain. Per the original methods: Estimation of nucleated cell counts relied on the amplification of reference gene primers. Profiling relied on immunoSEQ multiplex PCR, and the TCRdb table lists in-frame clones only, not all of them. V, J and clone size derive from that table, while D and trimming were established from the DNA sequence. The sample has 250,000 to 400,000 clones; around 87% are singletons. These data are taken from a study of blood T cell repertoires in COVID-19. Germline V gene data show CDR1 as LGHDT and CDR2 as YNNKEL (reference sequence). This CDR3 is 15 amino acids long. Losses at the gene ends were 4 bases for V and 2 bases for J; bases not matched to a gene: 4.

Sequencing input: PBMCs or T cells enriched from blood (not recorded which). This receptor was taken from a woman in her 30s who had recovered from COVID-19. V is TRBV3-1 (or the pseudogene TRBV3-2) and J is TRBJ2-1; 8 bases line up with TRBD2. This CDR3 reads CASSLSGGPYNEQFF. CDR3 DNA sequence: TGTGCCAGCAGCCTCTCGGGGGGGCCCTACAATGAGCAGTTCTTC.